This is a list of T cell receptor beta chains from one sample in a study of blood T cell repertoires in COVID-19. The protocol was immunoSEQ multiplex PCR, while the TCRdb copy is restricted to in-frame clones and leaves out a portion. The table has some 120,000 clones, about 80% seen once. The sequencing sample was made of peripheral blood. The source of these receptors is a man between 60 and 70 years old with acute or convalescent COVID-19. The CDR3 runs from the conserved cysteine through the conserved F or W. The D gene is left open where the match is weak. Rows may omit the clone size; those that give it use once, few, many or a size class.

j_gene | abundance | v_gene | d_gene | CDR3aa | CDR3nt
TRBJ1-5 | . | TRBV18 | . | CASSPGTNQPQHF | TGTGCCAGCTCACCGGGCACCAATCAGCCCCAGCATTTT
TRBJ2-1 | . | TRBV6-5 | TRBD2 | CASRTGLAGYNEQFF | TGTGCCAGCAGGACGGGGCTAGCGGGCTACAATGAGCAGTTCTTC
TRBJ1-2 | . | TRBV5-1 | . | CASSFGGNYGYTF | TGCGCCAGCAGCTTTGGCGGTAACTATGGCTACACCTTC
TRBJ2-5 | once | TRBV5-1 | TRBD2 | CASSLVAGRGTQYF | TGCGCCAGCAGCTTGGTAGCGGGCCGGGGGACCCAGTACTTC
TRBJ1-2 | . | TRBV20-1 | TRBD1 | CSASDRGDGYTF | TGCAGTGCTAGTGACAGGGGTGATGGCTACACCTTC
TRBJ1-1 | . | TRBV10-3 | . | CAISEPDGGNTEAFF | TGTGCCATCAGTGAGCCCGACGGGGGAAACACTGAAGCTTTCTTT
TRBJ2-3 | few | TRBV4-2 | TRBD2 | CASSRGRGGTDTQYF | TGTGCCAGCAGCCGTGGACGGGGGGGCACAGATACGCAGTATTTT
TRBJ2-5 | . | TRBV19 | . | CASSSRAGIEETQYF | TGTGCCAGTAGCTCCCGCGCGGGCATTGAAGAGACCCAGTACTTC
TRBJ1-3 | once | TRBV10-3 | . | CAAAAVSGNTIYF | TGTGCCGCGGCGGCTGTGTCTGGAAACACCATATATTTT
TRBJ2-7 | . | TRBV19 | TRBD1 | CASGDRETGYEQYF | TGTGCCAGTGGGGACAGGGAAACTGGTTACGAGCAGTACTTC
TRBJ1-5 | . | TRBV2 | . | CASCPIDGNQPQHF | TGTGCCAGCTGTCCTATTGATGGCAATCAGCCCCAGCATTTT
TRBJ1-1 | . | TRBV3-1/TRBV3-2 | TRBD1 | CASSQDPLGQAVGAFF | TGTGCCAGCAGCCAAGATCCCCTCGGACAGGCTGTGGGAGCTTTCTTT
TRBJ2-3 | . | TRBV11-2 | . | CASSLISGSTDTQYF | TGTGCCAGCAGCTTAATCAGCGGTAGCACAGATACGCAGTATTTT
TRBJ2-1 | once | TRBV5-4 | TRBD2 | CASSSLAGGYNEQFF | TGTGCCAGCAGCTCCCTAGCGGGGGGCTACAATGAGCAGTTCTTC